The 8 T cell receptor beta chains listed next were all sequenced from one sample in a study of T cell responses to AZD1222 COVID-19 vaccine. The protocol was immunoSEQ multiplex PCR, while the TCRdb copy is restricted to in-frame clones and leaves out a portion. Here the sample spans about 150,000 clones, 86% being singletons. Source: peripheral blood, taken on day 0 of MenACWY control vaccination. The origin of the receptors is an adult in good health.

The chain couples TRBV9 to TRBJ2-7, with 11 bases that match TRBD1. This CDR3 is 15 amino acids long. V dropped 0 bases and J dropped 7; count of bases not matched to a gene: 6. Looked up from germline, CDR1 is SGDLS and CDR2 is YYNGEE. In nucleotides, the CDR3 is TGTGCCAGCAGCGTAGGGGACAGGGGGACTGAAGAGCAGTACTTC. This sequence encodes CASSVGDRGTEEQYF.

The V call is TRBV4-3, the J call TRBJ2-5; D gene unclear. V lost 0 bases, J lost 4 bases, and 3 bases lay in between. Germline lookup yields CDR1 LGHNA and CDR2 YSLEER. CDR3 length: 12 residues. CDR3 bases: TGCGCCAGCAGCCAAGAGGGAGAGACCCAGTACTTC. Translating gives CASSQEGETQYF.

The J gene is TRBJ2-5, the V gene TRBV5-1; TRBD1 matches 11 bases. The CDR3 extends over 15 amino acids. CDR1 is SGHRS and CDR2 is YFSETQ in the germline V gene. V lost 4 bases and J lost 5; bases outside the gene matches: 7. CDR3 region: CASSPGTGGSETQYF. The CDR3 DNA sequence: TGCGCCAGCAGCCCCGGGACAGGGGGTTCGGAGACCCAGTACTTC.

This clone was seen just once. The chain has TRBV7-2 and TRBJ1-6; 9 positions agree with TRBD1. Trimming cost V 5 bases and J 10 bases; bases outside gene matches: 15. The CDR3 covers 17 residues. Germline assignment: CDR1 SGHTA and CDR2 FQGNSA. This CDR3 reads CASSLRGGDRVQSPLHF. CDR3 coding DNA: TGTGCCAGCAGCCTGAGGGGAGGGGACAGGGTACAATCACCCCTCCACTTT.

This chain joins TRBV13 and TRBJ1-3; D is ambiguous. Trimming stripped 2 bases from V and 0 bases from J, with 5 bases between. Germline values: CDR1 PRHDT, CDR2 FYEKMQ (reference sequence). The CDR3 totals 14 residues. CDR3: CASSLYISGNTIYF. The CDR3 DNA reads TGTGCCAGCAGCTTATATATCTCTGGAAACACCATATATTTT.

V and J are TRBV9 and TRBJ2-1, with TRBD1 as a possible D gene (6 bases). The V and J ends lost 2 bases and 9 bases respectively, with 21 bases between them. The germline V gene encodes CDR1 SGDLS and CDR2 YYNGEE. This CDR3 contains 16 residues. The chain's CDR3 is CASSVFSVGAQGEQFF. The DNA for the CDR3 is TGTGCCAGCAGCGTGTTTTCTGTGGGGGCGCAGGGTGAGCAGTTCTTC.

This rearrangement joins TRBV11-2 to TRBJ2-2; D ambiguous. Trimming cost V 6 bases and J 5 bases, with 13 bases left between them. The CDR3 is 14 residues long. Germline assignment: CDR1 SGHAT and CDR2 FQNNGV. CDR3 DNA: TGTGCCAGCAGTTACGTTAGGGCGACCGGGGAGCTGTTTTTT. This encodes CASSYVRATGELFF.

This clone was detected a few times. V gene TRBV27 combines with J gene TRBJ2-7; 9 nucleotides match TRBD1. The CDR3 has 14 amino acids. V was clipped by 5 bases and J by 5 bases; unmatched bases: 7. Germline-derived CDR1 and CDR2 are MNHEY and SMNVEV (reference sequence). CDR3 sequence reads: CASSGWDRVNEQYF. CDR3 nucleotides: TGTGCCAGCAGTGGTTGGGACAGGGTAAACGAGCAGTACTTC.